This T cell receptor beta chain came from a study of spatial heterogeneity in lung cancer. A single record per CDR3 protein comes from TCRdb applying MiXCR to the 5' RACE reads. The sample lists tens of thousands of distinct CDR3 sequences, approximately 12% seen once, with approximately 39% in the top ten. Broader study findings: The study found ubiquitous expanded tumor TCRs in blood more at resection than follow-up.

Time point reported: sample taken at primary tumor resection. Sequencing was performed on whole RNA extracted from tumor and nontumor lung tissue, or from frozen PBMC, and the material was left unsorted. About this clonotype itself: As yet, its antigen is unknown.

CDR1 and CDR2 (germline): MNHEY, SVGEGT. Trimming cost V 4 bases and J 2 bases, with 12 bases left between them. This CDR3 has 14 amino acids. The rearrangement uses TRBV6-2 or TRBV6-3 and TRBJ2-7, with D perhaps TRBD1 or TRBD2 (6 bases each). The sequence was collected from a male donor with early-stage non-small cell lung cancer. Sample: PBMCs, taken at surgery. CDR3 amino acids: CASSFRGRPYEQYF. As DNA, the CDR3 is TGTGCCAGCAGTTTCCGGGGGCGACCCTACGAGCAGTACTTC.